This T cell receptor (beta chain) stems from a study of Ad26.COV2.S vaccination and SARS-CoV-2 variants. The study's findings and limits: Possible underestimation of total T cell responses by the TCR breadth and depth analyses was noted. Substantial post-vaccination breadth of spike-specific CD8+ and CD4+ T cell responses was reported. Placebo recipients trailed vaccine recipients in spike-specific TCR breadth.

This clone turned up a few times. The target antigen is unknown. V gave up 5 bases and J gave up 4 bases; unmatched junction bases: 4. Germline V gene data show CDR1 as SGHAT and CDR2 as FQDESV (reference sequence). The CDR3 spans 13 residues. This sample's treatment: roughly 20 received Ad26.COV2.S at low or high dose, single or two shots; five or six received placebo; per-sample allocation not given. Day 63 after the first vaccine or placebo injection was the time point for sampling. An Ad26 vector carrying the Wuhan-strain SARS-CoV-2 spike served as the vaccine. Clones were sequenced by immunoSEQ multiplex PCR, and TCRdb holds only the in-frame ones, with some missing. Of 380,000 or so clones detected, about four fifths appear once; the ten largest clones hold almost 7.5%.

Sequencing was performed on peripheral blood, taken in a trial of Ad26.COV2.S vaccine versus placebo. J is TRBJ1-2 and V is TRBV11-1; 7 bases are a match to TRBD1. The sequence was collected from a person aged 18-65 years who received the Ad26.COV2.S COVID-19 vaccine or a placebo. The CDR3 protein is CASSLTGAYGYTF. CDR3 coding DNA: TGTGCCAGCAGCCTTACAGGGGCCTATGGCTACACCTTC. The full variable domain, in which reference TRBV11-1 and TRBJ1-2 provide the parts outside the CDR3, is EAEVAQSPRYKITEKSQAVAFWCDPISGHATLYWYRQILGQGPELLVQFQDESVVDDSQLPKDRFSAERLKGVDSTLKIQPAELGDSAMYLCASSLTGAYGYTFGSGTRLTVV.